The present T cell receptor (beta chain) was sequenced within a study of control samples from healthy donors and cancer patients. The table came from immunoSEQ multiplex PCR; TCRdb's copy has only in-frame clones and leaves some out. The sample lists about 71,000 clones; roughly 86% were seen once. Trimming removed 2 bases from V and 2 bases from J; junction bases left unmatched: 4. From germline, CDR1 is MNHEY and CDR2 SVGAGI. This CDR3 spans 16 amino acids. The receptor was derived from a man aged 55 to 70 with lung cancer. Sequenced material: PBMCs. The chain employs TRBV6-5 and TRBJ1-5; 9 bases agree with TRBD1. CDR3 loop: CASSYTGQGGNQPQHF. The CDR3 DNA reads TGTGCCAGCAGTTACACGGGACAGGGAGGCAATCAGCCCCAGCATTTT.